The next 13 T cell receptor beta chains were all read from a single sample in a study of blood T cell repertoires in COVID-19. Libraries were prepared by immunoSEQ multiplex PCR; TCRdb keeps only in-frame clonotypes and omits some of them. The sample shows roughly 460,000 clones, 70% to 90% of them seen only once. The sample consisted of peripheral blood. Source of these receptors: a man aged 18 to 35 with COVID-19, enrolled during active disease.

This clone has a single count. The chain couples TRBV12-3 or TRBV12-4 to TRBJ2-5; 8 positions match TRBD1. After removal of 7 bases from V and 4 bases from J, the junction contained 5 bases not matched to a gene. This CDR3 has 13 residues. The CDR3 DNA is TGTGCCAGCAAAGGACAGGGAGGAGAGACCCAGTACTTC. Translation: CASKGQGGETQYF.

The chain uses TRBV18 and TRBJ2-3; the D is unclear. Germline V gene data show CDR1 as KGHSH and CDR2 as LQKENI. Trimming left V 6 bases short and J 2 bases short, with 6 bases between. CDR3 length: 12 residues. CDR3: CASSLSTDTQYF. CDR3 nucleotide sequence: TGTGCCAGCTCTTTATCCACAGATACGCAGTATTTT.

This rearrangement joins TRBV6-5 to TRBJ2-1, with 9 bases fitting TRBD2. J was trimmed by 7 bases and V by 8 bases; bases with no gene match: 9. The CDR3 is made up of 14 amino acids. Germline values: CDR1 MNHEY, CDR2 SVGAGI. In DNA form, the CDR3 reads TGTGCCAGCCATAGCGGGGGCCAAGGTAATGAGCAGTTCTTC. Its translation is CASHSGGQGNEQFF.

The rearrangement uses TRBV11-2 and TRBJ1-5, with unresolved D. V lost 2 bases and J 7 bases, leaving 12 bases between the germline ends. CDR1 SGHAT and CDR2 FQNNGV come from the germline V gene. The CDR3 sequence is 14 residues long. The CDR3, as DNA: TGTGCCAGCAGCTTATCTGACTCTGAACAGCCCCAGCATTTT. Translation: CASSLSDSEQPQHF.

The rearrangement uses TRBV11-2 and TRBJ2-5; unclear D gene. The V end was cut by 5 bases, the J end by 0 bases, with 10 bases between. The CDR3 is 14 residues long. Germline assignment: CDR1 SGHAT and CDR2 FQNNGV. The CDR3 protein is CASSATAYQETQYF. The CDR3, as DNA: TGTGCCAGCAGCGCTACAGCCTACCAAGAGACCCAGTACTTC.

A few counts support this clone. The J gene is TRBJ2-2, the V gene TRBV6-5; D unclear. V lost 0 bases to trimming and J lost 5 bases, with 10 bases between them. The CDR3 is made up of 15 amino acids. In germline, CDR1 is MNHEY, CDR2 SVGAGI. CDR3 DNA sequence: TGTGCCAGCAGTTACTCGGGCGCCACAACCGGGGAGCTGTTTTTT. Translated, it gives CASSYSGATTGELFF.

CDR3 bases: TGTGCCAGCAGCTGGGGGACAGCTAGGAATGAGCAGTTCTTC. Residues: CASSWGTARNEQFF. The gene calls are TRBV5-8 and TRBJ2-1; 7 bases fit TRBD1. V lost 3 bases, J lost 7 bases, and 7 bases stayed unmatched. Germline V gives CDR1 SGHTS, CDR2 YDEGEE. CDR3 length: 14 amino acids.

The table lists this clone with a count of one. The genes are TRBV4-1 and TRBJ1-5; D possibly corresponds to TRBD1 (5 bases). The germline V gene encodes CDR1 MGHRA and CDR2 YSYEKL. V dropped 1 base and J dropped 0 bases, with 13 bases sitting between them. This CDR3 is built from 17 residues. CDR3 amino acids: CASSQAEPGISNQPQHF. The CDR3, as DNA: TGCGCCAGCAGCCAAGCGGAGCCAGGGATTAGCAATCAGCCCCAGCATTTT.

This clone was recorded only once. This chain joins TRBV6-6 and TRBJ1-5; unclear D gene. Germline CDR1 and CDR2: MNHNY and SVGAGI (reference sequence). This CDR3 region has 14 residues. V shed 6 bases and J shed 1 base, with 10 bases lying between them. The CDR3: CASSPGLSNQPQHF. The CDR3 DNA reads as TGTGCCAGCAGCCCAGGTCTAAGCAATCAGCCCCAGCATTTT.

The chain uses TRBV19 and TRBJ2-6; the match to TRBD2 covers 7 bases. V shed 5 bases, J shed 1 base, and the junction held 2 bases outside the gene matches. Germline CDR1 and CDR2: LNHDA and SQIVND (reference sequence). The CDR3 loop spans 15 amino acids. In DNA form, the CDR3 reads TGTGCCAGTAGTGTACTAGCGTCTGGGGCCAACGTCCTGACTTTC. It is translated as CASSVLASGANVLTF.

The rearrangement joins TRBV6-6 to TRBJ2-1; TRBD2 agrees at 11 bases. From germline, CDR1 is MNHNY and CDR2 SVGAGI (reference sequence). The CDR3 sequence is 16 residues long. Losses at the gene ends were 5 bases for V and 7 bases for J; bases not matched to a gene: 10. The CDR3 DNA reads as TGTGCCAGCAGTCGAGCGACTAGCGGGACAGTGAATGAGCAGTTCTTC. Translated, it gives CASSRATSGTVNEQFF.

This chain links TRBV6-5 with TRBJ1-1, with D possibly TRBD1 on 6 matching bases. The CDR3 length is 13 residues. V shed 8 bases and J shed 1 base, with 11 bases lying between them. CDR1 is MNHEY and CDR2 is SVGAGI in the germline V gene. CDR3 sequence: CASGTGPNTEAFF. The CDR3, as DNA: TGTGCCAGCGGAACAGGGCCGAACACTGAAGCTTTCTTT.

The CDR3 here is CASSYPDTHTTDTQYF. As DNA, the CDR3 is TGTGCCAGCAGTTATCCCGACACTCATACTACAGATACGCAGTATTTT. The V call is TRBV6-2 or TRBV6-3, the J call TRBJ2-3; no firm D call. Trimming removed 3 bases at V and 3 bases at J, with 16 bases between. The CDR3 is 16 amino acids. Germline V gene lookup returns CDR1 MNHEY and CDR2 SVGEGT.